This T cell receptor (beta chain) comes out of a study of blood T cell repertoires in COVID-19. Study in general: Donors in the United States, Italy and Spain gave samples during acute or convalescent COVID-19.

In germline, CDR1 is MDHEN, CDR2 SYDVKM. The CDR3 length is 15 residues. V was clipped by 6 bases and J by 2 bases, with 13 bases between them. Assay: immunoSEQ multiplex PCR; the TCRdb copy retains only in-frame clones and omits some. The table lists some 200,000 clones, approximately 80% of them singletons. The clonotype comes from a human donor in a cohort sampled during active COVID-19. This chain connects TRBV28 to TRBJ1-4; D might be TRBD1 (5 bases). The sequenced sample was peripheral blood. The CDR3 bases are TGTGCCAGCAGATCCCCGGGGGGGACTAATGAAAAACTGTTTTTT. It specifies CASRSPGGTNEKLFF.